The source of this T cell receptor (beta chain) is a study of blood T cell repertoires in COVID-19. Study-wide context: COVID-19 samples, acute and convalescent, were from the United States, Italy and Spain.

Original processing notes: Counts of nucleated cells, estimated from reference gene primer amplification, were obtained. Sequencing was performed with immunoSEQ multiplex PCR; in TCRdb, only in-frame clones are kept and a portion is missing. V, J and clone size reflect that table, while D and trimming were determined from the DNA. This table holds about 260,000 clones, 88% found once. Clinical histories supplied by participants themselves formed the basis of cohort assignment. A case of COVID-19 had been met by exposed participants within 2 weeks before study entry. A note on this clone: This same CDR3 is encoded by further DNA sequences in the sample.

Trimming removed 0 bases from V and 4 bases from J; junction bases left unmatched: 1. Germline V gene sequence: CDR1 KGHSH, CDR2 LQKENI. The CDR3 consists of 15 residues. The sequence came from a woman in her thirties or forties who had been exposed to COVID-19. J is TRBJ2-1 and V is TRBV18, with 9 bases that match TRBD1. The sample was PBMCs or T cells enriched from blood (not recorded which). In DNA form, the CDR3 reads TGTGCCAGCTCACCACCGGGACAGGGATACAATGAGCAGTTCTTC. Translation gives CASSPPGQGYNEQFF.